Presented here are 7 T cell receptor beta chains from one specimen sequenced in a study of blood T cell repertoires in COVID-19. TCRdb keeps only in-frame clones here, not all; method: immunoSEQ multiplex PCR. The repertoire holds over 200,000 clones, with 75% to 90% as singletons. Sequenced material: peripheral blood. These receptors were obtained from a human donor in a cohort sampled during active COVID-19.

This chain links TRBV7-2 with TRBJ1-1; 9 nucleotides align to TRBD1. The CDR3 spans 13 residues. The germline CDR1 and CDR2 sequences are SGHTA and FQGNSA. V lost 4 bases and J lost 11; bases outside the gene matches: 8. CDR3 sequence reads: CASSSGTGWNAFF. Written as DNA, the CDR3 is TGTGCCAGCAGCTCAGGGACAGGGTGGAATGCTTTCTTT.

In this sample, this clone turned up once. This chain joins TRBV7-2 and TRBJ2-1; 8 nucleotides match TRBD2. There are 14 residues in the CDR3. With V trimmed by 5 bases and J by 8 bases, 8 bases remained unmatched. CDR1 is SGHTA, CDR2 FQGNSA, per germline. The CDR3 reads CASSEGGGRDEQFF. The CDR3 DNA reads TGTGCCAGCAGCGAAGGCGGGGGGCGGGATGAGCAGTTCTTC.

The chain carries TRBV5-6 and TRBJ1-2; the D gene is possibly TRBD1 (6 bases). V dropped 6 bases and J dropped 0 bases, with 15 bases sitting between them. From germline, CDR1 is SGHDT and CDR2 YYEEEE. The CDR3 runs to 15 residues. The CDR3 bases are TGTGCCAGCAAAGAAACAGGGCCAGCTAACTATGGCTACACCTTC. Translation: CASKETGPANYGYTF.

The V gene is TRBV7-9, the J gene TRBJ1-1; 9 nucleotides line up with TRBD1. V lost 5 bases to trimming and J lost 0 bases; unmatched junction nucleotides: 7. This CDR3 comprises 16 residues. In germline, CDR1 is SEHNR, CDR2 FQNEAQ (reference sequence). The CDR3 bases are TGTGCCAGCAGCGAAGGACAGGGGAACCTGAACACTGAAGCTTTCTTT. It yields the protein CASSEGQGNLNTEAFF.

This chain links TRBV11-2 with TRBJ2-7, with 8 bases fitting TRBD2. The junction had 14 bases not matched to a gene; V was cut back by 4 bases and J by 3 bases. CDR3 length: 17 amino acids. Germline-derived CDR1 and CDR2 are SGHAT and FQNNGV. The DNA of the CDR3 is TGTGCCAGCAGCTCCTATCCACTAGCGGAAACTCGCTACGAGCAGTACTTC. It specifies CASSSYPLAETRYEQYF.

This chain uses TRBV7-2 with TRBJ2-7, with TRBD1 matching 8 bases. Germline values: CDR1 SGHTA, CDR2 FQGNSA. V shed 1 base and J 0 bases; nucleotides not matched to a gene: 11. There are 18 residues in the CDR3. The CDR3: CASSLDGTGDLFSYEQYF. The CDR3 DNA is TGTGCCAGCAGCTTAGACGGGACAGGTGACCTTTTCTCCTACGAGCAGTACTTC.

J is TRBJ2-1 and V is TRBV9; the match to TRBD2 covers 12 bases. With 5 bases clipped from V and 4 bases from J, the junction kept 7 bases outside the gene matches. Germline V gene lookup returns CDR1 SGDLS and CDR2 YYNGEE. This CDR3 spans 16 amino acids. The CDR3 DNA follows: TGTGCCAGCAGGGGCACCGGGACTAGCGGGTACAATGAGCAGTTCTTC. Its translation is CASRGTGTSGYNEQFF.